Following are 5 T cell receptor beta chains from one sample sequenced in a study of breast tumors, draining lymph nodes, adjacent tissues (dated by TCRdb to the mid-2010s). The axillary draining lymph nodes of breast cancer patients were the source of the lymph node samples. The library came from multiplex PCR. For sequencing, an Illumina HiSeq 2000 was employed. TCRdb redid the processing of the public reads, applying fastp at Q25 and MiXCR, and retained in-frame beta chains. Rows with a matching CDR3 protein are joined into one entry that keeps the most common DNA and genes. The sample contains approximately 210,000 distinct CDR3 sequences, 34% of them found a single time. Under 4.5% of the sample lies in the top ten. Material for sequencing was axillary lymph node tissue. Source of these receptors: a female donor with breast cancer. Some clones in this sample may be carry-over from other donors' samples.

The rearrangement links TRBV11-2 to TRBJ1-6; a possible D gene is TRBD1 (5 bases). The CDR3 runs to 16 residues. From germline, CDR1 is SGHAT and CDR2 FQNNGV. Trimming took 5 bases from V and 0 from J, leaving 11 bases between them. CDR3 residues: CASSPSGTSYNSPLHF. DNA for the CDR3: TGTGCCAGCAGCCCCTCCGGGACCTCCTATAATTCACCCCTCCACTTT.

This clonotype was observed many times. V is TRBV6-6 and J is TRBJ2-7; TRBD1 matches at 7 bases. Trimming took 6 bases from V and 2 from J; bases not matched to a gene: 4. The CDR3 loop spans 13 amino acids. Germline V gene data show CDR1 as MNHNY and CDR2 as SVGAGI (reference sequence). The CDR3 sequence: CASSAQGAYEQYF. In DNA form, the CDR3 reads TGTGCCAGCAGCGCCCAGGGGGCCTACGAGCAGTACTTC.

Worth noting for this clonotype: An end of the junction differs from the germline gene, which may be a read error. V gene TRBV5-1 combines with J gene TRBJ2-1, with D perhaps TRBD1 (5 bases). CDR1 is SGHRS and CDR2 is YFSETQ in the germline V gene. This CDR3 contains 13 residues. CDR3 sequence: CASNLVGRDDQFF. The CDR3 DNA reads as TGCGCCAGCAACTTGGTTGGCAGGGATGACCAGTTCTTC.

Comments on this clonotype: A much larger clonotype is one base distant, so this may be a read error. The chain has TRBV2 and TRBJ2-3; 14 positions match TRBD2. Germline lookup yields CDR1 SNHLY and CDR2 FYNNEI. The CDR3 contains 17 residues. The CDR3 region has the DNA TGTGCCGGCAGCGGGACTAGCGGGAGCTGGGACACAGATACGCAGTATTTT. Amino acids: CAGSGTSGSWDTDTQYF. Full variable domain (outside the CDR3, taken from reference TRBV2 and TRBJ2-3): EPEVTQTPSHQVTQMGQEVILRCVPISNHLYFYWYRQILGQKVEFLVSFYNNEISEKSEIFDDQFSVERPDGSNFTLKIRSTKLEDSAMYFCAGSGTSGSWDTDTQYFGPGTRLTVL.

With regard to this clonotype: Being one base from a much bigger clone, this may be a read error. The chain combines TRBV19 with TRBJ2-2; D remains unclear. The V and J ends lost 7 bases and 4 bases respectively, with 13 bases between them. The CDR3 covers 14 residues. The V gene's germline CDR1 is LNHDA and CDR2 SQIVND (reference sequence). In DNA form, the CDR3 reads TGTGCCAGTAATAAGGGATCGAGCACCGGGGAGCTGTTTTTT. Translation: CASNKGSSTGELFF.